This TCR beta chain was identified during a study of CD8+ T cells in alopecia areata. The study, taken as a whole, reports: Tofacitinib delivered significant drops in scalp clonality and in expanded CD8+ clones among the top 100.

The germline gives CDR1 SGHDN, CDR2 FVKESK. The V gene lost 6 bases and the J gene lost 1 base, with 3 bases spanning the gap. This CDR3 is built from 12 residues. The sample holds a few counts of this clone. Antigen unknown. RNA was extracted and reverse transcribed into cDNA as the sequencing template. Assay: immunoSEQ multiplex PCR; the TCRdb copy retains only in-frame clones and omits some. The sample records about 200,000 clones, roughly 60% being singletons. Treatment: oral pan-JAK inhibitor, 5-10 mg twice daily. The TCR originated in a human donor with alopecia areata. V usage is TRBV14 and J usage is TRBJ2-2; no reliable D call. The sample was CD4+ T cells sorted from blood, taken at week 24, from a patient treated with tofacitinib. The CDR3 sequence: CASRKNTGELFF. The CDR3 DNA sequence: TGTGCCAGCAGGAAGAACACCGGGGAGCTGTTTTTT.